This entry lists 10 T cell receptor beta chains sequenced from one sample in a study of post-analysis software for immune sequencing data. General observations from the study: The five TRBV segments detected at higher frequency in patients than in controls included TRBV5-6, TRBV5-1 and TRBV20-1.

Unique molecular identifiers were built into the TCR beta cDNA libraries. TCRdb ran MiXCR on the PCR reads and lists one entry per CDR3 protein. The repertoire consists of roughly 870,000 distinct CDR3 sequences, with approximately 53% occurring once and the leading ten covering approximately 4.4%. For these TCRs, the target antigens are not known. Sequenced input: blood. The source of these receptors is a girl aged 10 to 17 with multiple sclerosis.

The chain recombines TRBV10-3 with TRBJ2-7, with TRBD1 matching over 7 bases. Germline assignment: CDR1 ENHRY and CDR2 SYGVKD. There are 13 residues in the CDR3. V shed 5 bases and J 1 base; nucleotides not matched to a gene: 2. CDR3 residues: CAISLTGSYEQYF. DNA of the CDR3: TGTGCCATCAGTCTGACAGGGTCCTACGAGCAGTACTTC.

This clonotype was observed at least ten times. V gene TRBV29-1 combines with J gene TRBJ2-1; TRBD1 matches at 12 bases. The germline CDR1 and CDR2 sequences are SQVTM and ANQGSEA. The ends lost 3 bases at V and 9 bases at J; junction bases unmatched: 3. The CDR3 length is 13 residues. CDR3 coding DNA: TGCAGCGTTGAGGGACAGGGGGCTATTGAGCAGTTCTTC. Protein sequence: CSVEGQGAIEQFF.

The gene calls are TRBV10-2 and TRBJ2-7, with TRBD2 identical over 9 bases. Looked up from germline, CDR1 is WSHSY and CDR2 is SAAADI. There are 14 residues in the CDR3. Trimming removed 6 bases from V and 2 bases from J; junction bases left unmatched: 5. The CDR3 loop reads CASRSAGGTYEQYF. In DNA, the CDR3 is TGCGCCAGCAGGTCGGCGGGAGGGACCTACGAGCAGTACTTC.

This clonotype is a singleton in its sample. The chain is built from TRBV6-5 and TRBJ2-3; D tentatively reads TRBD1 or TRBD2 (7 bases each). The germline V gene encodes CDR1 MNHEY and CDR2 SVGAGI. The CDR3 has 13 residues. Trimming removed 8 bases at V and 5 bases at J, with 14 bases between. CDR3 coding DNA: TGTGCCAGCTCGTCAGGGGGGGAAGATACGCAGTATTTT. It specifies CASSSGGEDTQYF.

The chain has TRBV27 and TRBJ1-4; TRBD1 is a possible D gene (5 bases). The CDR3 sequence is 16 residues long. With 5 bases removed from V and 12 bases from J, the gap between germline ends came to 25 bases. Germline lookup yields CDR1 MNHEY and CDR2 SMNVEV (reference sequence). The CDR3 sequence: CASSPLQHRGASELFF. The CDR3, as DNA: TGTGCCAGCAGTCCGCTCCAACACAGAGGGGCGTCGGAACTGTTTTTT.

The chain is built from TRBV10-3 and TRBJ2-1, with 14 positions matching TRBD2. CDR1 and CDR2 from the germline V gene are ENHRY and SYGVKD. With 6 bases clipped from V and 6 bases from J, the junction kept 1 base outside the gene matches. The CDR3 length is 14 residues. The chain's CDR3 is CAISGLAGGNEQFF. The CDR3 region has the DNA TGTGCCATCAGCGGACTAGCGGGGGGCAATGAGCAGTTCTTC.

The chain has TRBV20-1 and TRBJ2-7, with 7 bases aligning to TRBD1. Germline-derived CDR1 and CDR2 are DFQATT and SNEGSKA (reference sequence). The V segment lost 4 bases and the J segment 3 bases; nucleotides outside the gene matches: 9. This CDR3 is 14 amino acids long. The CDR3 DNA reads TGCAGTGCTAACGCGCCAGGACAGGACTACGAGCAGTACTTC. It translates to CSANAPGQDYEQYF.

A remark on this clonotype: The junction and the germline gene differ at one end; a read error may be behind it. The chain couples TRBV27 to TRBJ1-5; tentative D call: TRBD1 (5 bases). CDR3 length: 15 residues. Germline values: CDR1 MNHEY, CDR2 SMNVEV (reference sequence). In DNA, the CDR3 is TGTGCCAACAGTCCCCGGCAGGGCTCCAATCAGCCCCAGCATTTT. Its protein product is CANSPRQGSNQPQHF.

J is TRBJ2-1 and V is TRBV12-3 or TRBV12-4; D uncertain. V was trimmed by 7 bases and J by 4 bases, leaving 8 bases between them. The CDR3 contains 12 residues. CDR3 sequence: CASTLQYNEQFF. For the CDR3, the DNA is TGTGCCAGCACCCTACAATACAATGAGCAGTTCTTC.

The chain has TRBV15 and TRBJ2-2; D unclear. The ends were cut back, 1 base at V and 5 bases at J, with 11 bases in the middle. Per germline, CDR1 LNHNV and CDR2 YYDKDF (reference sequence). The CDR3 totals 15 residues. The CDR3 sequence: CATSRVSVGTGELFF. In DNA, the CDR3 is TGTGCCACCAGCAGAGTTTCAGTTGGAACCGGGGAGCTGTTTTTT.